This T cell receptor beta chain came from a study of breast tumors, draining lymph nodes, adjacent tissues. Germline CDR1 is DFQATT and CDR2 is SNEGSKA (reference sequence). The CDR3 extends over 12 amino acids. V lost 7 bases to trimming and J lost 1 base, with 10 bases between them. Each CDR3 protein gets one entry after TCRdb re-called the multiplex PCR reads with MiXCR. Seen here are more than 80,000 distinct CDR3 sequences, less than 40% observed once, and the top ten hold 5.5% to 7%. This clonotype was seen at least ten times. The lymph nodes were axillary draining lymph nodes from breast cancer patients.

The chain is built from TRBV20-1 and TRBJ1-2; tentatively, D is TRBD1 (6 bases). The TCR sequence derives from a female donor with breast cancer. Some clones in this sample may be carry-over from other donors' samples. Sample: axillary lymph node tissue. CDR3 protein: CSGTRGNYGYTF. In DNA form, the CDR3 reads TGCAGTGGTACCAGGGGTAACTATGGCTACACCTTC.